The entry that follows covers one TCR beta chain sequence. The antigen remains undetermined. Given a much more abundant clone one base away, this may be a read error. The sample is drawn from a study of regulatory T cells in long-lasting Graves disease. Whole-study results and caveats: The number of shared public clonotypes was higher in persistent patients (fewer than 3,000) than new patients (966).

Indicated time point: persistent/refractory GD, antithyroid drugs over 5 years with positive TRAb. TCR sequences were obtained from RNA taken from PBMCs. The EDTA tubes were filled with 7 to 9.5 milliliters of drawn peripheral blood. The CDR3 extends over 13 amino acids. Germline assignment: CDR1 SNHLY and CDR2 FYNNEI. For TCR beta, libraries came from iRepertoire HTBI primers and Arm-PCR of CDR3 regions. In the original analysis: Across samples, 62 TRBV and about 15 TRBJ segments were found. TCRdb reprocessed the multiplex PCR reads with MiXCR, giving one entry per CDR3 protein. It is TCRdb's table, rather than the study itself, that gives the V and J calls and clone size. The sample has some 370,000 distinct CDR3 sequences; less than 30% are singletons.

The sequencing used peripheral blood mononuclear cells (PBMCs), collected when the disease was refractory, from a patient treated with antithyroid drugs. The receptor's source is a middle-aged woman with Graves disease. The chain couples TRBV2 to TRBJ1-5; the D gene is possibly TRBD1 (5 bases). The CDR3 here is CVSSSTVNQPQHF. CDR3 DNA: TGTGTCAGCAGTTCGACAGTGAATCAGCCCCAGCATTTT. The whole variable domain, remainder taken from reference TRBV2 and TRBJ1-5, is EPEVTQTPSHQVTQMGQEVILRCVPISNHLYFYWYRQILGQKVEFLVSFYNNEISEKSEIFDDQFSVERPDGSNFTLKIRSTKLEDSAMYFCVSSSTVNQPQHFGDGTRLSIL.